This T cell receptor beta chain was documented in a study of radiation and T cells in renal cell carcinoma. Study-wide context: Nephrectomy followed 15 Gy stereotactic body radiation by 4 weeks.

Findings of the study overall: No pretreatment tumor biopsies were available for baseline clonotypes.

The CDR3 is made up of 13 amino acids. V was pared by 4 bases and J by 4 bases, with 10 bases between. Germline V gene sequence: CDR1 SGHDT, CDR2 YYEEEE. Clones were sequenced by immunoSEQ multiplex PCR, and TCRdb holds only the in-frame ones, with some missing. The table lists some 120,000 clones, 88% of them singletons, with almost 6% in the top ten. Time point denoted: blood 2 weeks post-SBRT. Treatment defined: 15 Gy SBRT to primary tumor, nephrectomy 4 weeks later. The patient's renal cell carcinoma had clear cell pathology. About this clone: Its antigen is not known.

This chain links TRBV5-6 with TRBJ2-3; a possible D gene is TRBD2 (5 bases). This receptor was obtained from a woman in her 70s with renal cell carcinoma. Sequences were derived from blood, sampled from a patient whose treatment included radiotherapy and nephrectomy. CDR3 DNA sequence: TGTGCCAGCAGCCGGGGTTTTTCAGATACGCAGTATTTT. Amino acids: CASSRGFSDTQYF.